This TCR beta chain emerged from a study of vaccination effects on CD4 cells after COVID-19. Study-level findings and limits: The authors studied few convalescent patients and collected no early post-infection timepoints. Clones of infection and vaccine origin contracted markedly late after vaccination.

Profiling relied on immunoSEQ multiplex PCR, and the TCRdb table lists in-frame clones only, not all of them. The table records fewer than 40,000 clones, just under 85% of them present only once. As to this clone: The antigen remains unidentified.

Trimming cost V 5 bases and J 0 bases, with 20 bases left between them. The length of the CDR3 is 18 residues. Per the germline V gene, CDR1 is MGHRA and CDR2 is YSYEKL. ViraFEST expansion of antigen-specific CD4+ T cells with viral peptide pools preceded sequencing. Following 10 days of culture, CD4+ T cells were isolated. BNT162b2 vaccine or mRNA-1273 vaccine was given to participants in two doses. None of these healthy vaccinees had been infected with SARS-CoV-2 before vaccination. Every well housed two million PBMC, which grew in culture alongside around 10 IU/ml IL-2 and roughly 10 ug/ml peptides.

The sequence came from a human donor who received a COVID-19 vaccine. Some clones in this sample may be carry-over from other donors' samples. The sample in question was CD4+ T cells from PBMCs cultured with HCoV-NL63 spike peptides, obtained after COVID-19 vaccination. V is TRBV4-1 and J is TRBJ2-4; perhaps D is TRBD1 or TRBD2 (5 bases each). The CDR3 coding sequence is TGCGCCAGCAGCTTAACGCCCGGGACCCGATTAGCCAAAAACATTCAGTACTTC. Protein product: CASSLTPGTRLAKNIQYF.